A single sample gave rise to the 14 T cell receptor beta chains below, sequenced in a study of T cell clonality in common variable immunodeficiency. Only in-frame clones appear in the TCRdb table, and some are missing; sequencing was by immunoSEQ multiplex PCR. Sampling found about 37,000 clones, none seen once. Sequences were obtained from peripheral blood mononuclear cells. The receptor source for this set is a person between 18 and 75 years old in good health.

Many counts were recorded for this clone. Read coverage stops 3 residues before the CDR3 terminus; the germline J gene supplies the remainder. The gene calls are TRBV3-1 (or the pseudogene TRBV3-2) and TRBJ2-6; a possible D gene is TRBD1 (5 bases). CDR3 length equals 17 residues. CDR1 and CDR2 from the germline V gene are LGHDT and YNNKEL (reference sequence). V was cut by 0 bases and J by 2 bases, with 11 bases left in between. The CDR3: CASSQDPAGTGANVLTF. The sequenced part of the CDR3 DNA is TGTGCCAGCAGCCAAGACCCCGCAGGGACTGGGGCCAACGTC.

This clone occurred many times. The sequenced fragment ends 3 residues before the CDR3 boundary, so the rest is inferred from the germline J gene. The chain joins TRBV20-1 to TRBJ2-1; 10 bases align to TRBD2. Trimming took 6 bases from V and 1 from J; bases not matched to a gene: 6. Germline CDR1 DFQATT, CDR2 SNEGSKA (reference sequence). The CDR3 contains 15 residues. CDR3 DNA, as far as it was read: TGCAGTGCCCCTAGCGGGAGCACGTCCTACAATGAG. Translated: CSAPSGSTSYNE. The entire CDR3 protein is CSAPSGSTSYNEQFF.

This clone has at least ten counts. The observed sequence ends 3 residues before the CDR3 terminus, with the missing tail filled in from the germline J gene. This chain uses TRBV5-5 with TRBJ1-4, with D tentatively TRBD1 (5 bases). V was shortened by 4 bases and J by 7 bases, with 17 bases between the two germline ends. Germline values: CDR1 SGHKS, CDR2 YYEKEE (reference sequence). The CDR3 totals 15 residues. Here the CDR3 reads CASSPAPGSGEKLFF. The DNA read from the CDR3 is TGTGCCAGCAGCCCCGCCCCAGGGTCGGGTGAAAAA.

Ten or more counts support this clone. CDR3 DNA, as far as it was read: TGTGCCAGCAGCTTAGTTCGCGGGAGCCAAGAGACC. Translated: CASSLVRGSQET. The complete CDR3 protein is CASSLVRGSQETQYF. V usage is TRBV7-2 and J usage is TRBJ2-5; TRBD2 matches 7 bases. The CDR3 end is not reached by the read, which stops 3 residues before it; the germline J gene fills it in. The CDR3 totals 15 residues. CDR1 is SGHTA and CDR2 is FQGNSA in the germline V gene. After removal of 1 base from V and 1 base from J, the junction contained 3 bases not matched to a gene.

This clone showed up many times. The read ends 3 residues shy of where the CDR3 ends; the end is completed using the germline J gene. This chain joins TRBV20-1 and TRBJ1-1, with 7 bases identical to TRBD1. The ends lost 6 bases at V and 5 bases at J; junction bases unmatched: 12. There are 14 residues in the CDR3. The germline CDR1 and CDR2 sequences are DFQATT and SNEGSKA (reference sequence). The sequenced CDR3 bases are TGCAGTGCGAGCATACAGGGGATGACGACTGAA. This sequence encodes CSASIQGMTTE. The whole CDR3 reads CSASIQGMTTEAFF.

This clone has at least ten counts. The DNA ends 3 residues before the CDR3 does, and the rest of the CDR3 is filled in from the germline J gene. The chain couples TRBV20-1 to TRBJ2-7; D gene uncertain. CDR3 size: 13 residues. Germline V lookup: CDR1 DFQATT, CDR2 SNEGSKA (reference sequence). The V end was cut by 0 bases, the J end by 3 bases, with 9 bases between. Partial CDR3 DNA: TGCAGTGCTAGAGACCCAGAAATCTACGAG. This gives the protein CSARDPEIYE. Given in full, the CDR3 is CSARDPEIYEQYF.

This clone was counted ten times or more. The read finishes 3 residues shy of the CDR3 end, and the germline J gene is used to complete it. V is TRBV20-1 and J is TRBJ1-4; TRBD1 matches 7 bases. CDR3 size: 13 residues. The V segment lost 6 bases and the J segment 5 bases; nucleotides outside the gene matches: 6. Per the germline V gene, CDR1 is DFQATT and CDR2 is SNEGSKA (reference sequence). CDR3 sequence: CSAPDRRNEKLFF. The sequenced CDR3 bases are TGCAGTGCCCCGGACAGGAGGAATGAAAAA.

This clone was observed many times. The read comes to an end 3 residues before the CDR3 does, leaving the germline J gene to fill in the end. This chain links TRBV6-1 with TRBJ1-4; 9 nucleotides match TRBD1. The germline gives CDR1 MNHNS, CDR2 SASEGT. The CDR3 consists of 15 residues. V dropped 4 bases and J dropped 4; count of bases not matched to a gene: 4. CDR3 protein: CASSGWTGVNEKLFF. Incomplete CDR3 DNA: TGTGCCAGCAGTGGATGGACAGGGGTTAATGAAAAA.

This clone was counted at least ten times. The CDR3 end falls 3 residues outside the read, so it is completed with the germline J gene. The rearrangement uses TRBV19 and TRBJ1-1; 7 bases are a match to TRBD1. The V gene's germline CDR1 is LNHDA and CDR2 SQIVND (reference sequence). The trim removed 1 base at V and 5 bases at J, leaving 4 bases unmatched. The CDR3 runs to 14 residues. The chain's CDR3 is CASSIVRGQTEAFF. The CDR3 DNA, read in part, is TGTGCCAGTAGTATAGTGAGGGGGCAAACTGAA. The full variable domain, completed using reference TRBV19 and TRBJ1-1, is DGGITQSPKYLFRKEGQNVTLSCEQNLNHDAMYWYRQDPGQGLRLIYYSQIVNDFQKGDIAEGYSVSREKKESFPLTVTSAQKNPTAFYLCASSIVRGQTEAFFGQGTRLTVV.

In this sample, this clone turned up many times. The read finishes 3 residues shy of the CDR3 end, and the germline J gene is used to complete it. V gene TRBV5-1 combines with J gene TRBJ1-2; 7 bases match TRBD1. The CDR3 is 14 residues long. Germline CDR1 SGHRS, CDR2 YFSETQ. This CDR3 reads CASSLQGQTTGYTF. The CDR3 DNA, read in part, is TGCGCCAGCAGCTTACAGGGGCAGACGACCGGC.

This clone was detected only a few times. The CDR3 bases that were read are TGTGCCAGCAGCGCGAGGGGAATGAACACTGAA. It codes for CASSARGMNTE. The full CDR3 reads CASSARGMNTEAFF. The V gene is TRBV5-6, the J gene TRBJ1-1, with D perhaps TRBD1 (5 bases). The read comes to an end 3 residues before the CDR3 does, leaving the germline J gene to fill in the end. Germline CDR1 reads SGHDT; CDR2 reads YYEEEE. V gave up 4 bases and J gave up 0 bases, with 10 bases separating them. This CDR3 is built from 14 residues.

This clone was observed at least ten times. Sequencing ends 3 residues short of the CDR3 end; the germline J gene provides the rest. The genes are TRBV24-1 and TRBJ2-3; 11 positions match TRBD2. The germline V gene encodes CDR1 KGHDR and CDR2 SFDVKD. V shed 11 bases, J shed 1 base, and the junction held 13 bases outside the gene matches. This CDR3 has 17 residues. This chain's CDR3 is CARGSPGLAEGTDTQYF. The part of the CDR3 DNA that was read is TGTGCCAGAGGTTCACCGGGACTAGCGGAAGGCACAGATACG.

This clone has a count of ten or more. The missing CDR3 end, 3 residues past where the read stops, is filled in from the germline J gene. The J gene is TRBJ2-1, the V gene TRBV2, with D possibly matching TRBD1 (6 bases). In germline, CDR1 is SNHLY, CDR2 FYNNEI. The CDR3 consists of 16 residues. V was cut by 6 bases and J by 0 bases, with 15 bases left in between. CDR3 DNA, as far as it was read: TGTGCCAGCAGCCCGGACAGATTAAGCTCCTACAATGAG. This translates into CASSPDRLSSYNE. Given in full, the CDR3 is CASSPDRLSSYNEQFF.

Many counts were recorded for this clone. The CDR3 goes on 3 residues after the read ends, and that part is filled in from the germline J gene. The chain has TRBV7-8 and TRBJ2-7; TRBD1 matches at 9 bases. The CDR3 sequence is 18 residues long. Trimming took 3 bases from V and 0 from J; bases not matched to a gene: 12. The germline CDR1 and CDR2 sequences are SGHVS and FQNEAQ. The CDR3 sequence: CASSFRGGRTGVSYEQYF. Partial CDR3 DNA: TGTGCCAGCAGCTTTCGAGGGGGGCGGACAGGGGTCTCCTACGAG.